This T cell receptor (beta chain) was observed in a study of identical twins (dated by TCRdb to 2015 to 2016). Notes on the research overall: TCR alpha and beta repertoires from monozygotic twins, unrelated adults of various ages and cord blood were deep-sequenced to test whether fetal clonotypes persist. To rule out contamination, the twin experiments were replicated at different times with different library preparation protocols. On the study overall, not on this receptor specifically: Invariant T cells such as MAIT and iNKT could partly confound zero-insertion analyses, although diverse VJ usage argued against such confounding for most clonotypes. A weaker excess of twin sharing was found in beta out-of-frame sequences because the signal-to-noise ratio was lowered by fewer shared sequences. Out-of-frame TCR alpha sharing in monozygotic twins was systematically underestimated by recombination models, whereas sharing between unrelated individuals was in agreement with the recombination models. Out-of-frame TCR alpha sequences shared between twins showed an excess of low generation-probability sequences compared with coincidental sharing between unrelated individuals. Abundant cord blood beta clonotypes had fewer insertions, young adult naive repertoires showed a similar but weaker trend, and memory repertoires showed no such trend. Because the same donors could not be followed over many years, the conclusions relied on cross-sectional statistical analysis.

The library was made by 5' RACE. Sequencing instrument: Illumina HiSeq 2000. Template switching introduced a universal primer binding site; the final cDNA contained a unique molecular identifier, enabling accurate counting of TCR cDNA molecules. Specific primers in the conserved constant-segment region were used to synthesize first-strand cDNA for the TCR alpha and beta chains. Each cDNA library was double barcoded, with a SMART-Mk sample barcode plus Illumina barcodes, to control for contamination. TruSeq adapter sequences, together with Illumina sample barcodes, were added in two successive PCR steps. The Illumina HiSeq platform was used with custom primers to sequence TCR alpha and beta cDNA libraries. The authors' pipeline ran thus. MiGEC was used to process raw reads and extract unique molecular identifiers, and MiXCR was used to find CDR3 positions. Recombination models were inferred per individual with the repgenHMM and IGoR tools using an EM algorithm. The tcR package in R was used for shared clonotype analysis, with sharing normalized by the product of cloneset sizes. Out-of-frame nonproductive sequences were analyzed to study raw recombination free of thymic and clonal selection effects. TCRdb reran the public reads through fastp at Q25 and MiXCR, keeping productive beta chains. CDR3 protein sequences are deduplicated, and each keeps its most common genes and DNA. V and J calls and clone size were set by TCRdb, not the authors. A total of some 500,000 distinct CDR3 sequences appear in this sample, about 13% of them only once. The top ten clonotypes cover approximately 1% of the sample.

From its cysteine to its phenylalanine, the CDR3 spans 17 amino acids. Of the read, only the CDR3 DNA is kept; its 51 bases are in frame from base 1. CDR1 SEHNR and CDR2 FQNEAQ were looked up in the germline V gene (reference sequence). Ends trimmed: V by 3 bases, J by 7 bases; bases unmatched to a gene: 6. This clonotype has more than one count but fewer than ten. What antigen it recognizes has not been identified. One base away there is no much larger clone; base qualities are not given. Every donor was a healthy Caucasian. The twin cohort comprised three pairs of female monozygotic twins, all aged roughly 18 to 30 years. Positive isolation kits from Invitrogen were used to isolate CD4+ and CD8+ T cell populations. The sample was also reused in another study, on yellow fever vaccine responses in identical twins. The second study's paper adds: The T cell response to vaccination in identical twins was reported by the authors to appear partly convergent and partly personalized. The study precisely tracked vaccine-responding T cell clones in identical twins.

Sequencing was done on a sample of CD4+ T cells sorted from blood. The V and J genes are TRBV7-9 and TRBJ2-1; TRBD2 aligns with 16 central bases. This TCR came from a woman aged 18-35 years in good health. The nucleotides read TGTGCCAGCAGCTTCGGGACTAGCGGGGGGGTTGCAAATGAGCAGTTCTTC. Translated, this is CASSFGTSGGVANEQFF.